A single sample is the source of the 9 T cell receptor beta chains below, sequenced in a study of blood T cell repertoires in COVID-19. Sequenced by immunoSEQ multiplex PCR; TCRdb stores in-frame clones only, minus some. The repertoire holds over 150,000 clones, with 80% to 85% as singletons. The sample taken for sequencing was peripheral blood. These receptors all stem from a man younger than 35 with active or convalescent COVID-19.

This clone has just a few counts. The chain combines TRBV5-1 with TRBJ1-6; 7 nucleotides line up with TRBD1. The V gene end was trimmed by 0 bases and the J gene end by 10 bases; junction bases not matched to a gene: 4. The CDR3 covers 14 residues. CDR1 and CDR2 (germline): SGHRS, YFSETQ. This CDR3 is CASSLGQGQSPLHF. CDR3 sequence (DNA): TGCGCCAGCAGCTTGGGACAGGGACAGTCACCCCTCCACTTT.

This clone showed up just a few times. The CDR3 reads CSVEMGTGSTTSYNEQFF. The CDR3 DNA is TGCAGCGTTGAAATGGGGACAGGGAGCACGACTTCCTACAATGAGCAGTTCTTC. The J gene is TRBJ2-1, the V gene TRBV29-1; 9 positions match TRBD1. Germline V gene lookup returns CDR1 SQVTM and CDR2 ANQGSEA. V trimming: 2 bases; J trimming: 1 base; junction bases outside the gene matches: 12. This CDR3 region has 18 residues.

J is TRBJ2-1 and V is TRBV11-3, with D unresolved. This CDR3 has 12 amino acids. V lost 0 bases to trimming and J lost 7 bases, with 4 bases between them. The germline V gene has CDR1 SGHNT and CDR2 YENEEA. For the CDR3, the DNA is TGTGCCAGCAGCTTAGATTTAAATGAGCAGTTCTTC. It codes for CASSLDLNEQFF.

This clone was seen a handful of times. J is TRBJ1-2 and V is TRBV4-3, with D uncertain. This CDR3 has 16 amino acids. V lost 0 bases and J lost 4, with 15 bases in between. Germline V gene data show CDR1 as LGHNA and CDR2 as YSLEER. The CDR3 DNA follows: TGCGCCAGCAGCCAAGATAGGGTAGGGAGCACCTATGGCTACACCTTC. Protein sequence: CASSQDRVGSTYGYTF.

The CDR3 DNA reads TGTGCCAGCAGTGCGGGACAGAATTATGGCTACACCTTC. Amino acid sequence: CASSAGQNYGYTF. The V gene is TRBV12-3 or TRBV12-4, the J gene TRBJ1-2, with 7 bases lining up with TRBD1. The CDR3 loop spans 13 amino acids. Germline trimming cut 5 bases from V and 5 bases from J; bases unmatched to any gene: 5.

The chain has TRBV7-9 and TRBJ1-1, with 7 bases lining up with TRBD1. There are 17 residues in the CDR3. Losses at the gene ends were 0 bases for V and 4 bases for J; bases not matched to a gene: 11. Germline values: CDR1 SEHNR, CDR2 FQNEAQ (reference sequence). Here the CDR3 reads CASSLALIRQGGTEAFF. CDR3 bases: TGTGCCAGCAGCTTAGCCCTCATCAGGCAGGGGGGCACTGAAGCTTTCTTT.

The rearrangement links TRBV7-9 to TRBJ2-2; 13 bases match TRBD2. Germline lookup yields CDR1 SEHNR and CDR2 FQNEAQ (reference sequence). V trimming: 5 bases; J trimming: 4 bases; junction bases outside the gene matches: 7. The CDR3 is made up of 17 amino acids. The CDR3 region has the DNA TGTGCCAGCAGCGTAGGGACTAGCGGGACCAGCACCGGGGAGCTGTTTTTT. Protein product: CASSVGTSGTSTGELFF.

This clone was found once. The rearrangement uses TRBV6-5 and TRBJ1-5; 10 bases agree with TRBD1. J was trimmed by 0 bases and V by 10 bases; bases with no gene match: 6. The CDR3 is 15 residues long. The germline gives CDR1 MNHEY, CDR2 SVGAGI. CDR3 in DNA: TGTGCCACGAGACAGGGGGCCTCTAGCAATCAGCCCCAGCATTTT. Translating it yields CATRQGASSNQPQHF.

The chain combines TRBV13 with TRBJ1-4, with D uncertain. This CDR3 is 14 amino acids long. Germline V CDR1 and CDR2: PRHDT, FYEKMQ (reference sequence). Trimming left V 8 bases short and J 4 bases short, with 14 bases between. Here the CDR3 reads CASHTRANNEKLFF. CDR3 nucleotides: TGTGCCAGCCACACTAGGGCTAATAATGAAAAACTGTTTTTT.